Presented here are 32 T cell receptor beta chains from one specimen sequenced in a study of cytomegalovirus exposure and HLA in healthy donors. Primers included in the PCR were 60 Vbeta and 13 Jbeta primers. TCRdb's table, derived via immunoSEQ multiplex PCR, lists solely in-frame clones and lacks some. The sample lists around 170,000 clones, 82% occurring once. The specimen was PBMCs. The receptors here all came from a woman between 18 and 30 years old in good health and CMV-seronegative.

This clone was seen a handful of times. The rearrangement joins TRBV5-1 to TRBJ2-3, with 8 nucleotides matching TRBD1. The CDR3 totals 14 residues. CDR1 is SGHRS, CDR2 YFSETQ, per germline. V trimming: 3 bases; J trimming: 5 bases; junction bases outside the gene matches: 5. The chain's CDR3 is CASSSGQAVDTQYF. In nucleotides, the CDR3 is TGCGCCAGCAGCTCGGGACAGGCCGTAGATACGCAGTATTTT.

The chain has TRBV5-4 and TRBJ2-1; 7 positions agree with TRBD1. In germline, CDR1 is SGHNT, CDR2 YYREEE (reference sequence). J lost 4 bases, V lost 9 bases, and 4 bases had no gene match. The CDR3 extends over 12 amino acids. For the CDR3, the DNA is TGTGCCACTTCGGACAGGTACAATGAGCAGTTCTTC. It codes for CATSDRYNEQFF.

The chain combines TRBV2 with TRBJ1-2; D is unclear. Germline V gives CDR1 SNHLY, CDR2 FYNNEI. Trimming left V 3 bases short and J 1 base short, with 12 bases between. This CDR3 comprises 15 residues. Here the CDR3 DNA reads TGTGCCAGCAGTGACGAGGTTTCAGATAACTATGGCTACACCTTC. Amino acid sequence: CASSDEVSDNYGYTF.

The chain recombines TRBV12-5 with TRBJ2-5, with D perhaps matching TRBD1 (6 bases). Germline assignment: CDR1 LGHNT and CDR2 FRNRAP. V dropped 5 bases and J dropped 4 bases, with 11 bases sitting between them. This CDR3 is 13 amino acids long. The chain's CDR3 is CASGRQDPETQYF. The CDR3 nucleotides read TGTGCTAGTGGTCGACAGGATCCAGAGACCCAGTACTTC. Full variable domain (missing parts from reference TRBV12-5 and TRBJ2-5): DARVTQTPRHKVTEMGQEVTMRCQPILGHNTVFWYRQTMMQGLELLAYFRNRAPLDDSGMPKDRFSAEMPDATLATLKIQPSEPRDSAVYFCASGRQDPETQYFGPGTRLLVL.

This chain connects TRBV5-6 to TRBJ2-5; weak D call: TRBD2 (5 bases). Germline CDR1 reads SGHDT; CDR2 reads YYEEEE. V was shortened by 4 bases and J by 0 bases, with 16 bases between the two germline ends. The CDR3 runs to 16 residues. CDR3 sequence: CASSPTGVWYQETQYF. The CDR3 coding sequence is TGTGCCAGCAGCCCCACCGGGGTATGGTACCAAGAGACCCAGTACTTC.

This chain connects TRBV7-2 to TRBJ2-7, with TRBD2 identical over 8 bases. CDR1 SGHTA and CDR2 FQGNSA come from the germline V gene. CDR3 length equals 15 residues. The trim removed 1 base at V and 2 bases at J, leaving 4 bases unmatched. The CDR3, as DNA: TGTGCCAGCAGCTTAGTGGGACTAGAGACCTACGAGCAGTACTTC. This encodes CASSLVGLETYEQYF.

This clone appeared a single time. The CDR3 DNA sequence: TGTGCCACCGTAAAAAAGAGGGGACTTGGCGAAAAACTGTTTTTT. It is translated as CATVKKRGLGEKLFF. V gene TRBV15 combines with J gene TRBJ1-4, with D perhaps TRBD1 (5 bases). Germline CDR1 reads LNHNV; CDR2 reads YYDKDF (reference sequence). The V and J ends lost 8 bases and 8 bases respectively, with 21 bases between them. This CDR3 contains 15 residues.

The rearrangement joins TRBV5-1 to TRBJ2-1; 11 nucleotides agree with TRBD2. Per germline, CDR1 SGHRS and CDR2 YFSETQ. The CDR3 extends over 15 amino acids. V lost 4 bases, J lost 10 bases, and 10 bases stayed unmatched. The CDR3 bases are TGCGCCAGCAGCCCCTGGACTAGCGGGTCGCGAGAGCAGTTCTTC. Its protein product is CASSPWTSGSREQFF.

This sequence joins TRBV28 and TRBJ1-1; D is uncertain. With 7 bases removed from V and 3 bases from J, the gap between germline ends came to 9 bases. This CDR3 is 12 amino acids long. Germline lookup yields CDR1 MDHEN and CDR2 SYDVKM. The CDR3 nucleotides read TGTGCCAGCAAACGGGAATACACTGAAGCTTTCTTT. This encodes CASKREYTEAFF.

This chain links TRBV19 with TRBJ2-7, with D possibly TRBD2 on 5 matching bases. Trimming took off 4 bases at V and 3 bases at J, with 16 bases between the two ends. Per germline, CDR1 LNHDA and CDR2 SQIVND (reference sequence). This CDR3 contains 15 residues. CDR3 nucleotide sequence: TGTGCCAGTAGTAGGGCTAGCCTTAGGGACTACGAGCAGTACTTC. Residues: CASSRASLRDYEQYF. Filled out from reference TRBV19 and TRBJ2-7, the complete variable domain reads DGGITQSPKYLFRKEGQNVTLSCEQNLNHDAMYWYRQDPGQGLRLIYYSQIVNDFQKGDIAEGYSVSREKKESFPLTVTSAQKNPTAFYLCASSRASLRDYEQYFGPGTRLTVT.

This rearrangement joins TRBV19 to TRBJ2-4; D is perhaps TRBD2 (7 bases). The CDR3 spans 17 residues. V gave up 3 bases and J gave up 7 bases, with 22 bases separating them. Germline V gene lookup returns CDR1 LNHDA and CDR2 SQIVND (reference sequence). The CDR3 region has the DNA TGTGCCAGTAGTATTCTAGACCCCAGGGGAGGGGCGAACATTCAGTACTTC. This encodes CASSILDPRGGANIQYF.

The gene calls are TRBV10-2 and TRBJ2-3, with 7 bases that match TRBD2. The V segment lost 3 bases and the J segment 4 bases; nucleotides outside the gene matches: 4. The CDR3 consists of 14 residues. Germline CDR1 is WSHSY and CDR2 is SAAADI. The CDR3 DNA reads as TGCGCCAGCAGTGACGGGGGAGGGTCAGATACGCAGTATTTT. Its translation is CASSDGGGSDTQYF.

The sample holds one count of this clone. V is TRBV19 and J is TRBJ1-1, with a possible D match to TRBD1 (6 bases). CDR1 LNHDA and CDR2 SQIVND come from the germline V gene (reference sequence). The V end lost 5 bases, the J end lost 2 bases, and 15 bases lay between the germline ends. The CDR3 consists of 15 residues. The CDR3 nucleotides read TGTGCCAGTAGTGCCCACAGGGCTAGAAACACTGAAGCTTTCTTT. It codes for CASSAHRARNTEAFF.

This clone was observed a single time. The chain has TRBV5-1 and TRBJ1-1; 8 positions agree with TRBD1. V was pared by 1 base and J by 7 bases, with 6 bases of the junction left unmatched. The germline V gene has CDR1 SGHRS and CDR2 YFSETQ. This CDR3 is built from 14 residues. In DNA, the CDR3 is TGCGCCAGCAGCTTGACAGGGGGATTGGGTGAAGCTTTCTTT. It is translated as CASSLTGGLGEAFF.

V and J are TRBV7-9 and TRBJ1-1, with D unresolved. CDR3 length equals 16 residues. V gave up 4 bases and J gave up 4 bases, with 19 bases separating them. The germline CDR1 and CDR2 sequences are SEHNR and FQNEAQ (reference sequence). The CDR3, as DNA: TGTGCCAGCAGCTCCCCTTGGGTAGCGGAGGGCACTGAAGCTTTCTTT. It codes for CASSSPWVAEGTEAFF.

This chain links TRBV18 with TRBJ2-1, with D possibly matching TRBD2 (5 bases). This CDR3 contains 15 residues. Trimming removed 3 bases from V and 0 bases from J, with 9 bases in between. Germline CDR1 KGHSH, CDR2 LQKENI. CDR3 amino acids: CASSPLGSSYNEQFF. The CDR3 DNA reads as TGTGCCAGCTCACCCCTTGGGAGCTCCTACAATGAGCAGTTCTTC. The variable domain in full, completed from reference TRBV18 and TRBJ2-1, reads NAGVMQNPRHLVRRRGQEARLRCSPMKGHSHVYWYRQLPEEGLKFMVYLQKENIIDESGMPKERFSAEFPKEGPSILRIQQVVRGDSAAYFCASSPLGSSYNEQFFGPGTRLTVL.

This sequence joins TRBV7-9 and TRBJ1-4; D unclear. V was clipped by 3 bases and J by 0 bases, with 5 bases between them. This CDR3 spans 14 amino acids. CDR1 and CDR2 (germline): SEHNR, FQNEAQ (reference sequence). The CDR3 DNA reads as TGTGCCAGCAGCTTCGTTGCAACTAATGAAAAACTGTTTTTT. Translated: CASSFVATNEKLFF. The complete variable domain, with remaining parts taken from reference TRBV7-9 and TRBJ1-4, reads DTGVSQNPRHKITKRGQNVTFRCDPISEHNRLYWYRQTLGQGPEFLTYFQNEAQLEKSRLLSDRFSAERPKGSFSTLEIQRTEQGDSAMYLCASSFVATNEKLFFGSGTQLSVL.

The rearrangement joins TRBV28 to TRBJ2-7; 10 bases align to TRBD2. CDR3 length: 16 residues. The V gene end was trimmed by 7 bases and the J gene end by 4 bases; junction bases not matched to a gene: 13. Germline values: CDR1 MDHEN, CDR2 SYDVKM. The CDR3 loop reads CASNPGGLAGVYEQYF. The CDR3 DNA reads as TGTGCCAGCAACCCCGGAGGCCTAGCGGGAGTGTACGAGCAGTACTTC.

This clone was observed once. J is TRBJ2-7 and V is TRBV10-3; 7 positions match TRBD2. Unmatched junction bases numbered 8, after V lost 6 bases and J lost 0 bases. The length of the CDR3 is 15 residues. Germline loops: CDR1 ENHRY, CDR2 SYGVKD. The CDR3 bases are TGTGCCATCAGCCCAGCCGGGACTATCTCCTACGAGCAGTACTTC. Translated, it gives CAISPAGTISYEQYF.

This chain connects TRBV28 to TRBJ1-2; 10 nucleotides line up with TRBD1. From germline, CDR1 is MDHEN and CDR2 SYDVKM. The CDR3 length is 17 residues. V shed 5 bases and J 0 bases; nucleotides not matched to a gene: 9. The CDR3 DNA sequence: TGTGCCAGCAGTCCAAGACAGGGGGCCCGACCTAACTATGGCTACACCTTC. Translating it yields CASSPRQGARPNYGYTF.

The chain uses TRBV4-1 and TRBJ2-1; 8 bases map to TRBD1. The CDR3 loop spans 17 amino acids. The V and J ends lost 1 base and 4 bases, in that order; junction bases with no gene match: 9. CDR1 and CDR2 (germline): MGHRA, YSYEKL. The CDR3 nucleotides read TGCGCCAGCAGCCAAGTGACTACAGGGGGTCCTTACAATGAGCAGTTCTTC. Protein product: CASSQVTTGGPYNEQFF.

The chain links TRBV7-7 to TRBJ1-5; no definite D call. From germline, CDR1 is SSHAT and CDR2 FNYEAQ (reference sequence). This CDR3 has 17 residues. V was shortened by 5 bases and J by 4 bases, with 21 bases between the two germline ends. CDR3 sequence (DNA): TGTGCCAGCAGCCATACCACTCCCTTGTTCCTTAATCAGCCCCAGCATTTT. Amino acid sequence: CASSHTTPLFLNQPQHF.

The chain carries TRBV30 and TRBJ1-6; no clear D gene. The CDR3 has 12 amino acids. V was shortened by 2 bases and J by 14 bases, with 13 bases between the two germline ends. Germline CDR1 reads GTSNPN; CDR2 reads SVGIG (reference sequence). The CDR3 is CAWSLVPLALHF. Here the CDR3 DNA reads TGTGCCTGGAGTCTAGTACCTCTGGCCCTCCACTTT.

J is TRBJ2-2 and V is TRBV18; 7 nucleotides match TRBD1. The germline V gene encodes CDR1 KGHSH and CDR2 LQKENI. V lost 5 bases, J lost 5 bases, and 5 bases stayed unmatched. CDR3 size: 14 residues. In DNA, the CDR3 is TGTGCCAGCTCAGACAGGGAAATAACCGGGGAGCTGTTTTTT. Translation gives CASSDREITGELFF.

The V call is TRBV6-6, the J call TRBJ2-3; 7 nucleotides align to TRBD1. Trimming at V came to 2 bases and at J to 4 bases, leaving 9 bases not matched to a gene. CDR1 is MNHNY and CDR2 is SVGAGI in the germline V gene (reference sequence). The length of the CDR3 is 16 residues. The CDR3 spells CASSYGEGQWADTQYF. In DNA, the CDR3 is TGTGCCAGCAGTTACGGTGAGGGACAGTGGGCAGATACGCAGTATTTT.

Only a few counts were recorded for this clone. This rearrangement joins TRBV5-1 to TRBJ2-2, with a weak D call TRBD1 (6 bases). The germline gives CDR1 SGHRS, CDR2 YFSETQ. The CDR3 totals 14 residues. With 6 bases removed from V and 7 bases from J, the gap between germline ends came to 16 bases. The CDR3 loop is CASNQGSIIGELFF. The CDR3 nucleotides read TGCGCCAGCAACCAGGGGAGTATAATCGGGGAGCTGTTTTTT.

This chain connects TRBV5-1 to TRBJ2-7, with D possibly matching TRBD2 (6 bases). V shed 3 bases and J shed 2 bases, with 15 bases lying between them. The CDR3 is made up of 15 amino acids. Germline V gene lookup returns CDR1 SGHRS and CDR2 YFSETQ. Here the CDR3 reads CASSSGSSKTYEQYF. DNA of the CDR3: TGCGCCAGCAGCTCCGGGAGTTCGAAAACCTACGAGCAGTACTTC.

This clone appeared once. CDR3 residues: CASSSTVVGLAGTDTQYF. In nucleotides, the CDR3 is TGTGCCAGCAGCTCTACAGTTGTGGGACTAGCGGGCACAGATACGCAGTATTTT. The V call is TRBV7-9, the J call TRBJ2-3; TRBD2 matches 11 bases. The CDR3 sequence is 18 residues long. J gave up 1 base and V 4 bases, and 10 bases lay outside the gene matches. Germline V CDR1 and CDR2: SEHNR, FQNEAQ (reference sequence).

Only one count was recorded for this clone. The chain is built from TRBV18 and TRBJ2-7; 11 positions agree with TRBD2. The CDR3 is made up of 15 amino acids. V gave up 2 bases and J gave up 2 bases; unmatched junction bases: 2. CDR1 and CDR2 (germline): KGHSH, LQKENI. The CDR3 nucleotides read TGTGCCAGCTCACCAGGGACTAGCGGACCCTACGAGCAGTACTTC. This codes for CASSPGTSGPYEQYF.

The rearrangement links TRBV28 to TRBJ2-5; tentatively, D is TRBD1 (5 bases). Looked up from germline, CDR1 is MDHEN and CDR2 is SYDVKM. The V end lost 2 bases, the J end lost 0 bases, and 10 bases lay between the germline ends. CDR3 length equals 15 residues. CDR3 amino acids: CASSLGVGDQETQYF. The DNA of the CDR3 is TGTGCCAGCAGTTTAGGGGTAGGGGACCAAGAGACCCAGTACTTC.

This clone was seen a few times. The chain couples TRBV5-1 to TRBJ2-1; 11 nucleotides agree with TRBD2. Germline values: CDR1 SGHRS, CDR2 YFSETQ. Unmatched junction bases numbered 9, after V lost 3 bases and J lost 7 bases. This CDR3 region has 16 residues. CDR3 bases: TGCGCCAGCAGCTCTAGACTAGCGGGGAGGGGTAATGAGCAGTTCTTC. The encoded protein is CASSSRLAGRGNEQFF.

The chain is built from TRBV7-9 and TRBJ2-1, with 8 bases aligning to TRBD2. From germline, CDR1 is SEHNR and CDR2 FQNEAQ (reference sequence). V dropped 5 bases and J dropped 10; count of bases not matched to a gene: 13. This CDR3 spans 15 amino acids. CDR3 bases: TGTGCCAGCAGCACCCGGGCGGGAGGAGGACGGGAGCAGTTCTTC. This codes for CASSTRAGGGREQFF.